These 8 T cell receptor beta chains originate from one sample sequenced in a study of OX40 agonist ivuxolimab in advanced cancers. Data came from immunoSEQ multiplex PCR; TCRdb stores just in-frame clones and leaves some out. The repertoire has some 81,000 clones, roughly 85% of them found once; the top ten carry less than 0.8%. The sample was CD4+ or CD8+ T cells sorted from blood, taken in a trial of the OX40 agonist ivuxolimab. The receptors stem from an adult with an advanced solid tumor such as melanoma, head and neck, liver or kidney cancer.

This chain joins TRBV6-1 and TRBJ1-2; D is unresolved. This CDR3 region has 13 residues. Trimming removed 5 bases at V and 0 bases at J, with 7 bases between. Germline loops: CDR1 MNHNS, CDR2 SASEGT. The CDR3 DNA reads TGTGCCAGCAGTCGAACGCCTAACTATGGCTACACCTTC. This translates into CASSRTPNYGYTF.

This rearrangement joins TRBV19 to TRBJ1-2; the D is unclear. The germline gives CDR1 LNHDA, CDR2 SQIVND (reference sequence). The ends were cut back, 1 base at V and 2 bases at J, with 5 bases in the middle. This CDR3 contains 13 residues. The CDR3 DNA sequence: TGTGCCAGTAGTATAGTATCGAACTATGGCTACACCTTC. Translated, it gives CASSIVSNYGYTF.

This chain connects TRBV6-5 to TRBJ2-7, with TRBD1 matching over 8 bases. The CDR3 has 14 amino acids. Germline V gene lookup returns CDR1 MNHEY and CDR2 SVGAGI. V was pared by 5 bases and J by 3 bases, with 6 bases of the junction left unmatched. The CDR3 protein is CASSTRGPVYEQYF. CDR3 sequence (DNA): TGTGCCAGCAGTACCAGGGGGCCGGTCTACGAGCAGTACTTC.

The chain employs TRBV5-1 and TRBJ2-2; D call uncertain. Between the trimmed V and J ends, which lost 3 bases and 1 base, there was a span of 13 bases. Germline values: CDR1 SGHRS, CDR2 YFSETQ. This CDR3 spans 16 amino acids. The CDR3 reads CASSSSGSWNTGELFF. The CDR3 DNA is TGCGCCAGCAGCTCCTCAGGATCATGGAACACCGGGGAGCTGTTTTTT. The full variable domain, with the rest looked up from reference TRBV5-1 and TRBJ2-2, is KAGVTQTPRYLIKTRGQQVTLSCSPISGHRSVSWYQQTPGQGLQFLFEYFSETQRNKGNFPGRFSGRQFSNSRSEMNVSTLELGDSALYLCASSSSGSWNTGELFFGEGSRLTVL.

V gene TRBV11-1 combines with J gene TRBJ2-7, with D perhaps TRBD1 (6 bases). Germline V gene sequence: CDR1 SGHAT, CDR2 FQDESV (reference sequence). The CDR3 sequence is 15 residues long. V lost 1 base to trimming and J lost 5 bases, with 15 bases between them. As DNA, the CDR3 is TGTGCCAGCAGCTTAGACCCAGGGGAGAGGAACGAGCAGTACTTC. Its translation: CASSLDPGERNEQYF. The complete variable domain, with remaining parts taken from reference TRBV11-1 and TRBJ2-7, reads EAEVAQSPRYKITEKSQAVAFWCDPISGHATLYWYRQILGQGPELLVQFQDESVVDDSQLPKDRFSAERLKGVDSTLKIQPAELGDSAMYLCASSLDPGERNEQYFGPGTRLTVT.

The rearrangement links TRBV14 to TRBJ2-7; D might be TRBD2 (6 bases). CDR3 size: 15 residues. The germline V and J ends were trimmed by 4 bases and 2 bases, with 15 bases remaining between them. The germline gives CDR1 SGHDN, CDR2 FVKESK. DNA of the CDR3: TGTGCCAGCAGCCCCCTAGGCGGGGAACCCTACGAGCAGTACTTC. Its protein product is CASSPLGGEPYEQYF.

This rearrangement joins TRBV30 to TRBJ2-7; D may match TRBD1 or TRBD2 (5 bases each). This CDR3 is built from 13 residues. V dropped 3 bases and J dropped 4 bases, with 13 bases sitting between them. In germline, CDR1 is GTSNPN, CDR2 SVGIG (reference sequence). The CDR3 DNA sequence: TGTGCCTGGAGGGGAGACAGTCCTTACGAGCAGTACTTC. The encoded protein is CAWRGDSPYEQYF.

V gene TRBV6-6 combines with J gene TRBJ2-3; D is possibly TRBD1 or TRBD2 (6 bases each). The length of the CDR3 is 15 residues. Looked up from germline, CDR1 is MNHNY and CDR2 is SVGAGI (reference sequence). Trimming removed 5 bases from V and 2 bases from J, with 14 bases in between. CDR3 in amino acids: CASSLTGGSTDTQYF. The CDR3 DNA is TGTGCCAGCAGTCTGACCGGGGGCTCCACAGATACGCAGTATTTT.